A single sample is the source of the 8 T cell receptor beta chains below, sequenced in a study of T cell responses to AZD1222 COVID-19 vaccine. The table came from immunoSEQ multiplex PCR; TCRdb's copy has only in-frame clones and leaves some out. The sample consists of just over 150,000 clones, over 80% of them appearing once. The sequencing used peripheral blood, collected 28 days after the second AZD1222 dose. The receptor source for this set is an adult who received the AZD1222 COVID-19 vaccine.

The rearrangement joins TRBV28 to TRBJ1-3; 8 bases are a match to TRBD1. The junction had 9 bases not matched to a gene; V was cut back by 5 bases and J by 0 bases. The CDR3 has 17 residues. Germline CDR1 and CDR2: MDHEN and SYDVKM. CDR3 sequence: CASSEHRGKSSGNTIYF. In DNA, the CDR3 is TGTGCCAGCAGTGAACACAGGGGGAAGAGCTCTGGAAACACCATATATTTT.

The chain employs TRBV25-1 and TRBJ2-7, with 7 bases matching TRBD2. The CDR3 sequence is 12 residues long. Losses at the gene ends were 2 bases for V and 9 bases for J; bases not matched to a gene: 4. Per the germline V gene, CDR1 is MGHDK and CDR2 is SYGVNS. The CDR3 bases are TGTGCCAGCAGTGAAGGCTCGGGGGGGCAGTACTTC. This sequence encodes CASSEGSGGQYF.

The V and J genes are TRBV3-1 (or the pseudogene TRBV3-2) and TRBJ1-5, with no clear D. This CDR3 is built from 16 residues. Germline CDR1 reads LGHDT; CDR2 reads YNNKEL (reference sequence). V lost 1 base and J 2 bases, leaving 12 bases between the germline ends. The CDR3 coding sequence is TGTGCCAGCAGCCAAGGGATGGCAGGTGGCAATCAGCCCCAGCATTTT. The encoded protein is CASSQGMAGGNQPQHF.

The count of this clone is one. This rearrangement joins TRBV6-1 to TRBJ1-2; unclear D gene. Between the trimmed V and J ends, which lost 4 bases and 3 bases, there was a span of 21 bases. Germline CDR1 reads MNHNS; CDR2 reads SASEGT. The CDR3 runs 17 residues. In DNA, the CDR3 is TGTGCCAGCAGTGGGCCCGGGAGAGCGAGCCCCCACTATGGCTACACCTTC. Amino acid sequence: CASSGPGRASPHYGYTF.

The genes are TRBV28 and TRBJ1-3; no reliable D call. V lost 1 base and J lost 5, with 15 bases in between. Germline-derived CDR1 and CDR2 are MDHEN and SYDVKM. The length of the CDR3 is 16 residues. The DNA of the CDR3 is TGTGCCAGCAGTTTATCTATCACTCTCCTTAGAAACACCATATATTTT. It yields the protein CASSLSITLLRNTIYF.

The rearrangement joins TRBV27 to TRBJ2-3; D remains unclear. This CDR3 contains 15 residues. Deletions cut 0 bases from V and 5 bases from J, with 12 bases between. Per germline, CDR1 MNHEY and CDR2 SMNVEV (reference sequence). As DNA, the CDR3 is TGTGCCAGCAGTTTATCCTTCCGGGCTGAAGATACGCAGTATTTT. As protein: CASSLSFRAEDTQYF.

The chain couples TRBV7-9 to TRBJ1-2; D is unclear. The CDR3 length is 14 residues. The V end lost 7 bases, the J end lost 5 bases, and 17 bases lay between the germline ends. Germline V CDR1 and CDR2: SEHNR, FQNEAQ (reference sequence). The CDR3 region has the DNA TGTGCCAGCACCCCGTGGCAGCCCCTTTATGGCTACACCTTC. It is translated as CASTPWQPLYGYTF.

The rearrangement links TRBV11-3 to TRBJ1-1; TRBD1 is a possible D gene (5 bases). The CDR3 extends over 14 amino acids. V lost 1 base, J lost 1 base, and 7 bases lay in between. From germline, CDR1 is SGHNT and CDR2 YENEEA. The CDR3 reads CASSLGQGNTEAFF. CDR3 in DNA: TGTGCCAGCAGCTTAGGTCAGGGGAACACTGAAGCTTTCTTT.